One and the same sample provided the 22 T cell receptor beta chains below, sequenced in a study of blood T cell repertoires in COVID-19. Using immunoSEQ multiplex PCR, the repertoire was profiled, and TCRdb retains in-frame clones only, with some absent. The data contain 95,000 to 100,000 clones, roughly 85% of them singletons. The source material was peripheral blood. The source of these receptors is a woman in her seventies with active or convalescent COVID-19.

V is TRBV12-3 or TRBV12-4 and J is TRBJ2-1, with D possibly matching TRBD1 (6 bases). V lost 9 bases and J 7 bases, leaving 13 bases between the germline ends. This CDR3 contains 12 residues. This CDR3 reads CASRGQLNEQFF. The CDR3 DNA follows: TGTGCCAGTCGAGGACAGTTAAATGAGCAGTTCTTC.

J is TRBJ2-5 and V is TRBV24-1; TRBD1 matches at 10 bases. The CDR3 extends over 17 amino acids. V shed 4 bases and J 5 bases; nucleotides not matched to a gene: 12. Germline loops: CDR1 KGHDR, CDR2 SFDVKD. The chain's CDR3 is CATSDSADRGRRETQYF. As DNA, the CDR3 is TGTGCCACCAGTGACTCCGCCGACAGGGGGCGCAGGGAGACCCAGTACTTC.

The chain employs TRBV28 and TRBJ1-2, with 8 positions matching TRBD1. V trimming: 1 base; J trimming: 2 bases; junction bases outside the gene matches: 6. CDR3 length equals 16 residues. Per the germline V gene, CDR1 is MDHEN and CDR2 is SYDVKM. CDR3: CASSLLAWTGNYGYTF. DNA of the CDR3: TGTGCCAGCAGTTTATTGGCTTGGACAGGGAACTATGGCTACACCTTC.

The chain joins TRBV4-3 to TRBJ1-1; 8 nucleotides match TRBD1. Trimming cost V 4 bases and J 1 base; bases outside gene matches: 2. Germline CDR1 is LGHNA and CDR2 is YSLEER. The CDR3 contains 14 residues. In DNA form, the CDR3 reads TGCGCCAGCAGCCCTGACAGGGGGAACACTGAAGCTTTCTTT. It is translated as CASSPDRGNTEAFF.

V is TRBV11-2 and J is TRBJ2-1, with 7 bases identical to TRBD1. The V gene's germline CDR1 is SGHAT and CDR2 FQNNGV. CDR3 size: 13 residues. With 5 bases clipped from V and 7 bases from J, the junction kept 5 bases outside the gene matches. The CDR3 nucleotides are TGTGCCAGCAGCCTAAACAGGGGTAATGAGCAGTTCTTC. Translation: CASSLNRGNEQFF.

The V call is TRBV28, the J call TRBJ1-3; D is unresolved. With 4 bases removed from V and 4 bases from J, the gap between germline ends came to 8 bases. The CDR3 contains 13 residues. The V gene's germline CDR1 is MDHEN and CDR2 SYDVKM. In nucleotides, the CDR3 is TGTGCCAGCAGTTCTAGGAACGGAAACACCATATATTTT. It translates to CASSSRNGNTIYF.

CDR3 sequence reads: CASSVWGLQGYTF. The CDR3, as DNA: TGTGCCAGCAGCGTATGGGGACTTCAGGGCTACACCTTC. This chain connects TRBV9 to TRBJ1-2; tentative D call: TRBD1 (5 bases). This CDR3 region has 13 residues. Germline V gives CDR1 SGDLS, CDR2 YYNGEE. V lost 1 base and J lost 8, with 12 bases in between.

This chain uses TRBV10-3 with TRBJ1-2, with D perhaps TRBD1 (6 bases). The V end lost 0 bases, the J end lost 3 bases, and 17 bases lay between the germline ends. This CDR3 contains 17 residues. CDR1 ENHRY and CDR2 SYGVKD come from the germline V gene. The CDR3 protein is CAISESFRGGEDYGYTF. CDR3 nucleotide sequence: TGTGCCATCAGTGAGTCGTTCAGGGGTGGAGAGGACTATGGCTACACCTTC.

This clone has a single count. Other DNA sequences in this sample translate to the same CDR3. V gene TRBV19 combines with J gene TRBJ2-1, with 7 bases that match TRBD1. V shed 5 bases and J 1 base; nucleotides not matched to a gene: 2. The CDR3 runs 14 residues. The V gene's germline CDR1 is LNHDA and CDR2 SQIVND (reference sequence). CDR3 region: CASSPGGSYNEQFF. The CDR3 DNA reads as TGTGCCAGTAGTCCAGGGGGTTCCTACAATGAGCAGTTCTTC.

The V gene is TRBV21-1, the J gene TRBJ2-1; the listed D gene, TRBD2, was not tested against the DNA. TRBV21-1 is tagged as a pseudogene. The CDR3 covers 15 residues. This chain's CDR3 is CASRRWSSGTNEQFF. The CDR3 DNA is TGTGCCAGCAGAAGATGGTCTAGCGGAACCAATGAGCAGTTCTTC.

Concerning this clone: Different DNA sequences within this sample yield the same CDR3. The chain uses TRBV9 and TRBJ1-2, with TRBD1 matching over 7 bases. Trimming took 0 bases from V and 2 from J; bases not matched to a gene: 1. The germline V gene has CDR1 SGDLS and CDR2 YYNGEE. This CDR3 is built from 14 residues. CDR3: CASSVGQGNYGYTF. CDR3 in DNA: TGTGCCAGCAGCGTAGGACAGGGCAACTATGGCTACACCTTC. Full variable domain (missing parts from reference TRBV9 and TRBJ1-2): DSGVTQTPKHLITATGQRVTLRCSPRSGDLSVYWYQQSLDQGLQFLIQYYNGEERAKGNILERFSAQQFPDLHSELNLSSLELGDSALYFCASSVGQGNYGYTFGSGTRLTVV.

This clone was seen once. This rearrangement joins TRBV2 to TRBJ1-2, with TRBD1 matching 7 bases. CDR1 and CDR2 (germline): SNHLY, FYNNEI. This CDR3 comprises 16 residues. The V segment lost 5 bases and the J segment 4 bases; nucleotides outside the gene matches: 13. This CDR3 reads CASSPLRQGGGYGYTF. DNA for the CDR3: TGTGCCAGCAGTCCTCTTCGACAGGGCGGTGGCTATGGCTACACCTTC.

This chain's CDR3 is CSASTSGSPDTQYF. CDR3 in DNA: TGCAGTGCTAGTACTAGCGGGAGTCCAGATACGCAGTATTTT. The chain has TRBV20-1 and TRBJ2-3; 11 bases map to TRBD2. This CDR3 comprises 14 residues. Germline trimming cut 3 bases from V and 4 bases from J; bases unmatched to any gene: 3. Germline V CDR1 and CDR2: DFQATT, SNEGSKA (reference sequence).

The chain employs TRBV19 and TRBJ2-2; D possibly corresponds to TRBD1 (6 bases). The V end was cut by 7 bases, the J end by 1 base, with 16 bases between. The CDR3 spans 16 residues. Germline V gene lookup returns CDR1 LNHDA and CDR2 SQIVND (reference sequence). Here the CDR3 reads CASNHIGTQNTGELFF. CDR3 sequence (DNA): TGTGCCAGTAACCATATCGGGACACAGAACACCGGGGAGCTGTTTTTT.

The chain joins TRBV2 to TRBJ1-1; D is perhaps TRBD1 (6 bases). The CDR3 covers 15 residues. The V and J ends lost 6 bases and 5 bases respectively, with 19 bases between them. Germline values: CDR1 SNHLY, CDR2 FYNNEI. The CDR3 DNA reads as TGTGCCAGCAGGGACCATACAGGGATCGGGACTGAAGCTTTCTTT. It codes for CASRDHTGIGTEAFF.

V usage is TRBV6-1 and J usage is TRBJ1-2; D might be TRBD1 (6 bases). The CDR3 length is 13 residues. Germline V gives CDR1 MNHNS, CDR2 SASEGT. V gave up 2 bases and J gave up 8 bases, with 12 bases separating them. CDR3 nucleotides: TGTGCCAGCAGTGAAAAAGGAACAGGGGGCTACACCTTC. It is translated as CASSEKGTGGYTF.

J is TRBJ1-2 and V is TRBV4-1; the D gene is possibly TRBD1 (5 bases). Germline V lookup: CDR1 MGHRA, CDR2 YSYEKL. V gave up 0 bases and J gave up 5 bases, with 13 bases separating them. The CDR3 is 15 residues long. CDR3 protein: CASSQDSAGRYGYTF. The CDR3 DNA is TGCGCCAGCAGCCAAGATTCGGCAGGGCGGTATGGCTACACCTTC.

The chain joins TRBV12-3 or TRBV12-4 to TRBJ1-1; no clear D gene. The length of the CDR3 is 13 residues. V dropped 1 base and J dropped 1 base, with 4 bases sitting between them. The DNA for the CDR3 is TGTGCCAGCAGTTTAGACGGGAACACTGAAGCTTTCTTT. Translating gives CASSLDGNTEAFF.

CDR3 in amino acids: CAWSSGHPTDTQYF. The CDR3 nucleotides read TGTGCCTGGAGCTCGGGACACCCCACAGATACGCAGTATTTT. The chain is built from TRBV30 and TRBJ2-3, with D possibly being TRBD1 (6 bases). Germline V gene sequence: CDR1 GTSNPN, CDR2 SVGIG (reference sequence). Trimming took off 3 bases at V and 2 bases at J, with 12 bases between the two ends. This CDR3 contains 14 residues.

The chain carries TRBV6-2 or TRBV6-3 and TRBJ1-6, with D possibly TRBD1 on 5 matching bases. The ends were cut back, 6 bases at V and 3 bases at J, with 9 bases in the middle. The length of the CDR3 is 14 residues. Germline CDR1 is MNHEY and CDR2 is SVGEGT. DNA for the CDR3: TGTGCCAGCAGCAGACAGAACTATAATTCACCCCTCCACTTT. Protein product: CASSRQNYNSPLHF.

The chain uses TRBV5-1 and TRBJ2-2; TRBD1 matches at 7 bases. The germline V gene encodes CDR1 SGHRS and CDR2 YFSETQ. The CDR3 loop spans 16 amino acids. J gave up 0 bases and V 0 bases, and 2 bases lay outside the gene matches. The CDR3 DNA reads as TGCGCCAGCAGCTTGGTTCAGGGGGCGAACACCGGGGAGCTGTTTTTT. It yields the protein CASSLVQGANTGELFF.

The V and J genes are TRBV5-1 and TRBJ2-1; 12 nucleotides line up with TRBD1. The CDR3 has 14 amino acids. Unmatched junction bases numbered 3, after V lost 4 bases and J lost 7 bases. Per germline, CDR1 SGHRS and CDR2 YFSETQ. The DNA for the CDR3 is TGCGCCAGCAGCGGGGACAGGGGGCAGAATGAGCAGTTCTTC. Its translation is CASSGDRGQNEQFF. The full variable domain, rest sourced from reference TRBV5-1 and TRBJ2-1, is KAGVTQTPRYLIKTRGQQVTLSCSPISGHRSVSWYQQTPGQGLQFLFEYFSETQRNKGNFPGRFSGRQFSNSRSEMNVSTLELGDSALYLCASSGDRGQNEQFFGPGTRLTVL.